These 23 T cell receptor beta chains were all obtained from the same sample, sequenced in a study of CD8 T cells in ankylosing spondylitis. TCRdb reprocessed the 5' RACE reads with MiXCR, giving one entry per CDR3 protein. This table has under 85,000 distinct CDR3 sequences, about 5% appearing once. The sequenced material came from blood, either unsorted or a sorted T cell fraction (not recorded which). The receptors were gathered from a male donor with ankylosing spondylitis or in good health (not recorded which).

This clonotype was detected ten times or more. This chain uses TRBV29-1 with TRBJ1-1; D may be TRBD1 (5 bases). The germline gives CDR1 SQVTM, CDR2 ANQGSEA. V was clipped by 4 bases and J by 5 bases, with 14 bases between them. This CDR3 has 13 amino acids. CDR3 coding DNA: TGCAGCGTTGGCGGAGGGAGGGGAACTGAAGCTTTCTTT. It encodes CSVGGGRGTEAFF.

This clonotype was counted at least ten times. The J gene is TRBJ1-4, the V gene TRBV20-1; D unresolved. The CDR3 runs 13 residues. The V gene lost 6 bases and the J gene lost 6 bases, with 14 bases spanning the gap. CDR1 is DFQATT and CDR2 is SNEGSKA in the germline V gene (reference sequence). In DNA, the CDR3 is TGCAGTGCCCCCCCAGCTGGGGATGAAAAACTGTTTTTT. Amino acid sequence: CSAPPAGDEKLFF.

This clonotype was observed many times. The CDR3 loop is CSARRGDKNQPQHF. The CDR3 DNA reads as TGCAGTGCGAGACGCGGGGACAAAAATCAGCCCCAGCATTTT. This chain uses TRBV20-1 with TRBJ1-5; TRBD1 is a possible D gene (6 bases). Trimming stripped 6 bases from V and 4 bases from J, with 16 bases between. CDR1 is DFQATT, CDR2 SNEGSKA, per germline (reference sequence). This CDR3 region has 14 residues.

This clonotype was seen at least ten times. The J gene is TRBJ2-3, the V gene TRBV20-1; D possibly uses TRBD1 or TRBD2 (6 bases each). Germline CDR1 reads DFQATT; CDR2 reads SNEGSKA (reference sequence). This CDR3 is built from 14 residues. Deletions cut 6 bases from V and 5 bases from J, with 18 bases between. CDR3 sequence: CSATGGHPQDTQYF. In nucleotides, the CDR3 is TGCAGTGCCACCGGGGGCCACCCGCAAGATACGCAGTATTTT.

The table lists this clonotype with many counts. This rearrangement joins TRBV29-1 to TRBJ2-7, with 7 bases that match TRBD1. CDR1 is SQVTM and CDR2 is ANQGSEA in the germline V gene. The CDR3 spans 11 residues. J gave up 4 bases and V 6 bases, and 3 bases lay outside the gene matches. In DNA, the CDR3 is TGCAGCGTAGCGACAGGGTACGAGCAGTACTTC. Translating it yields CSVATGYEQYF.

This clonotype has at least ten counts. The chain joins TRBV18 to TRBJ1-1, with D unresolved. The CDR3 length is 15 residues. Trimming stripped 4 bases from V and 4 bases from J, with 16 bases between. Germline V CDR1 and CDR2: KGHSH, LQKENI. CDR3 nucleotides: TGTGCCAGCTCACACGTCGAGGTTGATGCCACTGAAGCTTTCTTT. This codes for CASSHVEVDATEAFF.

This clonotype was picked up many times. CDR3 loop: CASSPWRQGENEKLFF. The CDR3 DNA sequence: TGCGCCAGCAGCCCCTGGCGACAGGGAGAAAATGAAAAACTGTTTTTT. The rearrangement links TRBV5-1 to TRBJ1-4; 7 nucleotides align to TRBD1. After removal of 4 bases from V and 5 bases from J, the junction contained 11 bases not matched to a gene. Per the germline V gene, CDR1 is SGHRS and CDR2 is YFSETQ. The CDR3 is 16 amino acids.

This clonotype was counted at least ten times. The gene calls are TRBV29-1 and TRBJ1-1; D is uncertain. Trimming took off 5 bases at V and 0 bases at J, with 10 bases between the two ends. Per germline, CDR1 SQVTM and CDR2 ANQGSEA. The CDR3 loop spans 13 amino acids. The chain's CDR3 is CSVMGRMNTEAFF. In nucleotides, the CDR3 is TGCAGCGTTATGGGAAGGATGAACACTGAAGCTTTCTTT.

This clonotype showed up many times. The chain couples TRBV29-1 to TRBJ2-7, with D tentatively TRBD1 (6 bases). Looked up from germline, CDR1 is SQVTM and CDR2 is ANQGSEA. The CDR3 covers 12 residues. The V end was cut by 4 bases, the J end by 2 bases, with 9 bases between. The CDR3 reads CSVVRGTYEQYF. The CDR3 region has the DNA TGCAGCGTTGTGAGGGGGACCTACGAGCAGTACTTC.

This clonotype showed up many times. The chain has TRBV10-3 and TRBJ2-3; D remains unclear. The germline V gene has CDR1 ENHRY and CDR2 SYGVKD. Trimming took 0 bases from V and 2 from J, leaving 6 bases between them. The CDR3 covers 14 residues. The CDR3 nucleotides are TGTGCCATCAGTGAGTCGCACAACACAGATACGCAGTATTTT. Translating gives CAISESHNTDTQYF.

This clonotype was seen at least ten times. V and J are TRBV7-2 and TRBJ2-7, with 13 positions matching TRBD2. Germline V lookup: CDR1 SGHTA, CDR2 FQGNSA. The ends lost 5 bases at V and 3 bases at J; junction bases unmatched: 4. CDR3 length: 15 amino acids. The CDR3 loop reads CASSRTSGGGYEQYF. CDR3 DNA: TGTGCCAGCAGCCGAACTAGCGGGGGGGGCTACGAGCAGTACTTC.

This clonotype has at least ten counts. The chain recombines TRBV12-3 or TRBV12-4 with TRBJ2-2; D gene unclear. The CDR3 covers 15 residues. The germline V and J ends were trimmed by 5 bases and 4 bases, with 14 bases remaining between them. The CDR3 loop is CASSPGPRATGELFF. DNA of the CDR3: TGTGCCAGCAGTCCCGGGCCCCGAGCCACCGGGGAGCTGTTTTTT.

This clonotype was found many times. The chain links TRBV3-1 to TRBJ2-5; 9 positions agree with TRBD1. The CDR3 loop spans 14 amino acids. Germline CDR1 is LGHDT and CDR2 is YNNKEL (reference sequence). The V and J ends lost 3 bases and 5 bases, in that order; junction bases with no gene match: 4. This CDR3 is CASSHLGQGETQYF. In DNA form, the CDR3 reads TGTGCCAGCAGCCATTTAGGACAGGGGGAGACCCAGTACTTC.

This sequence joins TRBV4-1 and TRBJ2-5, with D unresolved. V was pared by 1 base and J by 5 bases, with 11 bases between. The CDR3 sequence is 14 residues long. Germline CDR1 and CDR2: MGHRA and YSYEKL. The CDR3 region has the DNA TGCGCCAGCAGCCAAGTAGGAGTTAGGGAGACCCAGTACTTC. Translation: CASSQVGVRETQYF.

This clonotype has ten or more counts. The chain has TRBV12-3 or TRBV12-4 and TRBJ1-1, with 9 nucleotides matching TRBD1. The ends lost 6 bases at V and 11 bases at J; junction bases unmatched: 7. This CDR3 comprises 12 residues. The chain's CDR3 is CASRGTGLVAFF. The CDR3 DNA reads TGTGCCAGCAGAGGGACAGGGCTGGTCGCTTTCTTT.

As to this clonotype: This may arise from a read error, as a much more abundant clone is one base away. The V and J genes are TRBV29-1 and TRBJ2-3, with a weak D call TRBD1 (6 bases). Per the germline V gene, CDR1 is SQVTM and CDR2 is ANQGSEA. There are 13 residues in the CDR3. CDR3: CSVDGQRLDAQYF. In DNA form, the CDR3 reads TGCAGCGTTGACGGACAGCGATTAGATGCGCAGTATTTT.

This clonotype was detected ten times or more. This chain links TRBV7-2 with TRBJ1-4, with D unresolved. The CDR3 is 14 residues long. The V gene lost 1 base and the J gene lost 8 bases, with 11 bases spanning the gap. Per the germline V gene, CDR1 is SGHTA and CDR2 is FQGNSA. The CDR3: CASSLVVRNEKLFF. The DNA for the CDR3 is TGTGCCAGCAGCTTAGTGGTACGGAACGAAAAACTGTTTTTT. Drawing the rest from reference TRBV7-2 and TRBJ1-4, the complete variable domain is GAGVSQSPSNKVTEKGKDVELRCDPISGHTALYWYRQSLGQGLEFLIYFQGNSAPDKSGLPSDRFSAERTGGSVSTLTIQRTQQEDSAVYLCASSLVVRNEKLFFGSGTQLSVL.

This clonotype was seen many times. The rearrangement links TRBV5-1 to TRBJ1-5; D not certain. The germline V gene has CDR1 SGHRS and CDR2 YFSETQ. Between the trimmed V and J ends, which lost 0 bases and 6 bases, there was a span of 10 bases. The CDR3 sequence is 14 residues long. The CDR3 spells CASSLVPESQPQHF. In DNA, the CDR3 is TGCGCCAGCAGCTTGGTCCCGGAATCTCAGCCCCAGCATTTT.

In its sample, this clonotype was seen many times. V gene TRBV29-1 combines with J gene TRBJ1-2; tentative D call: TRBD1 (5 bases). CDR1 and CDR2 from the germline V gene are SQVTM and ANQGSEA. The length of the CDR3 is 15 residues. V lost 1 base to trimming and J lost 4 bases, with 16 bases between them. CDR3 bases: TGCAGCGTTGAAGGAGGAGGGAGGGGCGGCTATGGCTACACCTTC. Translated: CSVEGGGRGGYGYTF.

V and J are TRBV5-4 and TRBJ1-1, with 11 nucleotides matching TRBD1. CDR3 length: 14 amino acids. V shed 0 bases, J shed 13 bases, and the junction held 8 bases outside the gene matches. Germline CDR1 is SGHNT and CDR2 is YYREEE (reference sequence). This chain's CDR3 is CASSLAGTGGMGFF. The CDR3 DNA is TGTGCCAGCAGCTTGGCCGGGACAGGGGGAATGGGTTTCTTT.

At least ten counts were recorded for this clonotype. This CDR3 reads CSASGPEHTDTQYF. DNA of the CDR3: TGCAGTGCTTCCGGGCCAGAACACACAGATACGCAGTATTTT. The chain employs TRBV20-1 and TRBJ2-3; D gene unclear. Germline loops: CDR1 DFQATT, CDR2 SNEGSKA (reference sequence). This CDR3 contains 14 residues. Between the trimmed V and J ends, which lost 5 bases and 2 bases, there was a span of 14 bases.

This clonotype was observed at least ten times. The rearrangement links TRBV20-1 to TRBJ1-2; possible D gene TRBD1, 6 bases. Germline V gene sequence: CDR1 DFQATT, CDR2 SNEGSKA (reference sequence). V was clipped by 1 base and J by 2 bases, with 8 bases between them. This CDR3 spans 13 amino acids. Here the CDR3 reads CSARGTANYGYTF. The CDR3 bases are TGCAGTGCTAGAGGGACAGCCAACTATGGCTACACCTTC.

This clonotype was seen ten or more times. The chain joins TRBV20-1 to TRBJ2-4, with D tentatively TRBD1 (6 bases). Germline CDR1 is DFQATT and CDR2 is SNEGSKA (reference sequence). This CDR3 is 14 amino acids long. V was pared by 2 bases and J by 5 bases, with 13 bases between. The DNA of the CDR3 is TGCAGTGCTAGAAACAGGGTATCGGAAAACATTCAGTACTTC. It encodes CSARNRVSENIQYF.